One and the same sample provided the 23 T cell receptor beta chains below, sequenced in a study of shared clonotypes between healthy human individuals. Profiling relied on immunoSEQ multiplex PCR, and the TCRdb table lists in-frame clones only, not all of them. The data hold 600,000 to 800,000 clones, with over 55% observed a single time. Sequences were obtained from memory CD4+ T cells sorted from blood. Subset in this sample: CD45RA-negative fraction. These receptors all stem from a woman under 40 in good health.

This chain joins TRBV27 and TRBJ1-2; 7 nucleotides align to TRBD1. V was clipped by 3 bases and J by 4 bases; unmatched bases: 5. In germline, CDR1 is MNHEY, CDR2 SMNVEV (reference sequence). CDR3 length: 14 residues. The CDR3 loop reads CASSFSTGAYGYTF. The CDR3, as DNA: TGTGCCAGCAGTTTTTCCACAGGGGCCTATGGCTACACCTTC.

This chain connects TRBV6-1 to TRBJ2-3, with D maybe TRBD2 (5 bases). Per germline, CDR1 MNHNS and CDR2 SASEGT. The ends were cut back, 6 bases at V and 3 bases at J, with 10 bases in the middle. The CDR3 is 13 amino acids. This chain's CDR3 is CASRELVTDTQYF. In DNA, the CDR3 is TGTGCCAGCAGGGAACTAGTTACAGATACGCAGTATTTT.

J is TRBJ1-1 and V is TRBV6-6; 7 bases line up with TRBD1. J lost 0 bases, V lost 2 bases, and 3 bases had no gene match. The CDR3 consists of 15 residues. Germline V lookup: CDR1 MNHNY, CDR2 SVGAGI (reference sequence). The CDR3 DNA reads TGTGCCAGCAGTTACGGTCAGGGGGTGAACACTGAAGCTTTCTTT. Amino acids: CASSYGQGVNTEAFF.

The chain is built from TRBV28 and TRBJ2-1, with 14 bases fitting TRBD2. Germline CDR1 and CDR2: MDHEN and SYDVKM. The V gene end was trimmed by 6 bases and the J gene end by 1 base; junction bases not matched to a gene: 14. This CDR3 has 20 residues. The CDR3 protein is CASSSNRLAGGLRSYNEQFF. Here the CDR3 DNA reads TGTGCCAGCAGCTCCAATAGACTAGCGGGAGGGTTAAGATCCTACAATGAGCAGTTCTTC.

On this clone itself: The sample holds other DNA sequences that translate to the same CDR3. CDR3 sequence reads: CASRNRGNQPQHF. DNA for the CDR3: TGTGCCAGTAGAAACAGGGGTAATCAGCCCCAGCATTTT. The J gene is TRBJ1-5, the V gene TRBV19; 7 nucleotides align to TRBD1. The CDR3 runs to 13 residues. V was clipped by 6 bases and J by 4 bases; unmatched bases: 3. In germline, CDR1 is LNHDA, CDR2 SQIVND (reference sequence).

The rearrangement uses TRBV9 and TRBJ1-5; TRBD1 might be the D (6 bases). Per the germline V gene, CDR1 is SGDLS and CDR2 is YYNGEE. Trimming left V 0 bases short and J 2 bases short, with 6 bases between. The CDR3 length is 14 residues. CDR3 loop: CASSVAGGNQPQHF. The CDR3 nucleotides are TGTGCCAGCAGCGTAGCAGGGGGCAATCAGCCCCAGCATTTT.

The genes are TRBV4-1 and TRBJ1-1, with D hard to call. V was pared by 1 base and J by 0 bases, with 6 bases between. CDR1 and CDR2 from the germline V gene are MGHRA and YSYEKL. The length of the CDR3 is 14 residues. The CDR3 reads CASSQGVMNTEAFF. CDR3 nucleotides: TGCGCCAGCAGCCAAGGGGTCATGAACACTGAAGCTTTCTTT.

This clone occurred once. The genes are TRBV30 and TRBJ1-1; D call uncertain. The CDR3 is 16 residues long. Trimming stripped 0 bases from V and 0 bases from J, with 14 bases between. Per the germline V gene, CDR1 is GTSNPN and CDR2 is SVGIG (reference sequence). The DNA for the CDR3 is TGTGCCTGGAGTGTAGGGCACCGAATCTTGAACACTGAAGCTTTCTTT. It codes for CAWSVGHRILNTEAFF.

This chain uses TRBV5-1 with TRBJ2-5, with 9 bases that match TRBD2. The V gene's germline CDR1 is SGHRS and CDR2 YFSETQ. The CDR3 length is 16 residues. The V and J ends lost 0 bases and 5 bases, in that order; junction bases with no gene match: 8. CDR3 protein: CASSLVLAGPSETQYF. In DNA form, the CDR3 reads TGCGCCAGCAGCTTGGTTCTAGCGGGACCCTCGGAGACCCAGTACTTC.

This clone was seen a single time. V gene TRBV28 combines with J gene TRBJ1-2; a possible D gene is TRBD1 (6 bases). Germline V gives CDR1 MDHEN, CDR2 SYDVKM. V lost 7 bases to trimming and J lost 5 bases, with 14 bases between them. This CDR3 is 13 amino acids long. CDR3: CASIGDTAYGYTF. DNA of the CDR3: TGTGCCAGCATAGGGGACACCGCGTATGGCTACACCTTC.

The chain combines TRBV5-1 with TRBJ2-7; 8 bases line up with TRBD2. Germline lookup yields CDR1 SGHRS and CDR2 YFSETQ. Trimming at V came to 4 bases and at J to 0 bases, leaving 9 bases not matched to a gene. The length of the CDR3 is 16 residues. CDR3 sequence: CASSTKTGTSSYEQYF. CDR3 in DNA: TGCGCCAGCAGCACAAAGACCGGGACTAGCTCCTACGAGCAGTACTTC.

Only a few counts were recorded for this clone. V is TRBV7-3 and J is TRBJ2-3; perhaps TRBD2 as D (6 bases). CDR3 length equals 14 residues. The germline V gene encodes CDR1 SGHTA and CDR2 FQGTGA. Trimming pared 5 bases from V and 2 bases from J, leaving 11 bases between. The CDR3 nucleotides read TGTGCCAGCAGCGGGGGACTTCTCACAGATACGCAGTATTTT. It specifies CASSGGLLTDTQYF.

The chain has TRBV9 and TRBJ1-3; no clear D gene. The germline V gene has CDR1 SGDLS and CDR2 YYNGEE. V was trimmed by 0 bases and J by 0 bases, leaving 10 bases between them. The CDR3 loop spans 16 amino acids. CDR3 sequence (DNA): TGTGCCAGCAGCGTAGGGCCGCCGATCTCTGGAAACACCATATATTTT. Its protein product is CASSVGPPISGNTIYF. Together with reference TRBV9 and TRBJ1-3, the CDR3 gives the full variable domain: DSGVTQTPKHLITATGQRVTLRCSPRSGDLSVYWYQQSLDQGLQFLIQYYNGEERAKGNILERFSAQQFPDLHSELNLSSLELGDSALYFCASSVGPPISGNTIYFGEGSWLTVV.

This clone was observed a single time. CDR3 loop: CSVERLAGVGTHEQYF. The DNA for the CDR3 is TGCAGCGTTGAGAGATTAGCGGGAGTAGGGACCCACGAGCAGTACTTC. The chain combines TRBV29-1 with TRBJ2-7, with 9 positions matching TRBD2. V dropped 3 bases and J dropped 5; count of bases not matched to a gene: 14. The V gene's germline CDR1 is SQVTM and CDR2 ANQGSEA. CDR3 size: 16 residues.

CDR3 DNA: TGTGCCAGCAGTTACTACGACAGGGGACCGCGAAGCTACACCTTC. Translated: CASSYYDRGPRSYTF. The chain is built from TRBV25-1 and TRBJ1-2, with 8 nucleotides matching TRBD1. V lost 5 bases to trimming and J lost 9 bases; unmatched junction nucleotides: 14. The CDR3 spans 15 residues. CDR1 is MGHDK, CDR2 SYGVNS, per germline.

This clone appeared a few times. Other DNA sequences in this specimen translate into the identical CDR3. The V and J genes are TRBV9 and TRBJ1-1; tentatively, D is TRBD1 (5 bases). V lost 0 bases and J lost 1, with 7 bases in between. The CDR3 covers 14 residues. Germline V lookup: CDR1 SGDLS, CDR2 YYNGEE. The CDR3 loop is CASSVGTGNTEAFF. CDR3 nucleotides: TGTGCCAGCAGCGTAGGTACAGGGAACACTGAAGCTTTCTTT.

The CDR3: CASSSAPEQFF. CDR3 DNA: TGTGCCAGCAGCTCCGCCCCTGAGCAGTTCTTC. The V and J genes are TRBV7-2 and TRBJ2-1; D is ambiguous. Germline V gene data show CDR1 as SGHTA and CDR2 as FQGNSA. The length of the CDR3 is 11 residues. Trimming removed 4 bases from V and 9 bases from J, with 7 bases in between.

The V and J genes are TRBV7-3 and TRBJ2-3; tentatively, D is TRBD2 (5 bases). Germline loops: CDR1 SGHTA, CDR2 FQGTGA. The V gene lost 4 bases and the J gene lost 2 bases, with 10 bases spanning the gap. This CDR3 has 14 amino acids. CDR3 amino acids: CASSSSGSTDTQYF. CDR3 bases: TGTGCCAGCAGCTCCTCGGGGTCCACAGATACGCAGTATTTT.

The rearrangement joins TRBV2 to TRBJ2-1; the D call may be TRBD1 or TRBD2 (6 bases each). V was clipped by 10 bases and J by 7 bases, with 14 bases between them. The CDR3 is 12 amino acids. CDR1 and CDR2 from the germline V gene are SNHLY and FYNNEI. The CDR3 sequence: CATKGGINEQFF. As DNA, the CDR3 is TGTGCCACCAAGGGGGGAATTAATGAGCAGTTCTTC.

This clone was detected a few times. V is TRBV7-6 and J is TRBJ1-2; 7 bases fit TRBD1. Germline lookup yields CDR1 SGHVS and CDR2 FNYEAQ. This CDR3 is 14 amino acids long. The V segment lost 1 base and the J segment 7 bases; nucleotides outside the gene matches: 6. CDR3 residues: CASSLVTGASGYTF. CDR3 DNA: TGTGCCAGCAGCTTAGTTACAGGGGCGAGTGGCTACACCTTC.

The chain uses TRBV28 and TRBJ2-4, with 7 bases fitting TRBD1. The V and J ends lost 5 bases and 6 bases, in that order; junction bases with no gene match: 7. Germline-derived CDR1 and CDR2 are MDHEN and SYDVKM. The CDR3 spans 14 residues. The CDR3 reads CASSTPRGINIQYF. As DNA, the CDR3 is TGTGCCAGCAGTACACCCAGGGGGATAAACATTCAGTACTTC.

For the CDR3, the DNA is TGTGCCAGTAGAGGAGTTTCTGCAACTAATGAAAAACTGTTTTTT. Translating it yields CASRGVSATNEKLFF. The chain combines TRBV19 with TRBJ1-4, with D uncertain. The germline gives CDR1 LNHDA, CDR2 SQIVND (reference sequence). V was shortened by 6 bases and J by 0 bases, with 11 bases between the two germline ends. CDR3 length: 15 amino acids.

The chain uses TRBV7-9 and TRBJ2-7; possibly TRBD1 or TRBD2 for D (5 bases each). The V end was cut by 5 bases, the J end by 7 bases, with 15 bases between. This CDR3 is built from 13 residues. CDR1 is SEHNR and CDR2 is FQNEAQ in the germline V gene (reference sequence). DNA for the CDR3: TGTGCCAGCAGCCCCCGGGACCCGAGAGAGCAGTACTTC. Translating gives CASSPRDPREQYF.